The T cell receptor beta chain under discussion was sequenced for a study of blood T cell repertoires in COVID-19. This CDR3 spans 13 amino acids. The germline CDR1 and CDR2 sequences are SGHNT and YYREEE (reference sequence). The ends were cut back, 2 bases at V and 8 bases at J, with 11 bases in the middle. Profiled with immunoSEQ multiplex PCR; TCRdb holds only in-frame clones, not every one. The data show 250,000 to 350,000 clones, about nine tenths seen once. The V and J genes are TRBV5-4 and TRBJ2-1; D is undetermined. The TCR originated in a woman in her fifties or sixties with acute or convalescent COVID-19. Input material: peripheral blood. The CDR3: CASSLSVQDEQFF. DNA for the CDR3: TGTGCCAGCAGCTTATCTGTTCAGGATGAGCAGTTCTTC.